This T cell receptor beta chain was obtained from a study of OX40 agonist ivuxolimab in advanced cancers. In the study overall: Dose-escalation patients' cancers were hepatocellular carcinoma, melanoma, renal cell or head and neck cancer. The group had a mean age of around 60 years, ranged from 23 to 79, and was roughly 80% male.

Clones were read by immunoSEQ multiplex PCR, and TCRdb kept only the in-frame ones, dropping some. The sample shows 65,000 to 80,000 clones, roughly 86% of them seen only once. Germline V lookup: CDR1 SGHTA, CDR2 FQGNSA. The V gene lost 3 bases and the J gene lost 3 bases, with 14 bases spanning the gap. There are 15 residues in the CDR3. The chain couples TRBV7-2 to TRBJ1-2, with D unresolved. The sequencing used CD4+ or CD8+ T cells sorted from blood, collected in a trial of the OX40 agonist ivuxolimab. The TCR sequence derives from an adult with an advanced solid tumor such as melanoma, head and neck, liver or kidney cancer. The CDR3 loop reads CASSFPGVRDYGYTF. CDR3 DNA sequence: TGTGCCAGCAGCTTTCCAGGAGTCCGGGACTATGGCTACACCTTC.